These T cell receptor beta chains were read from a single sample in a study of blood T cell repertoires in COVID-19. Some clones are missing from TCRdb's copy, which holds only in-frame ones; the method was immunoSEQ multiplex PCR. The sample has 100,000 to 150,000 clones, about 89% seen once. The sample taken for sequencing was peripheral blood. All receptors derive from a man over 45 with active or convalescent COVID-19. The CDR3 runs from the conserved cysteine through the conserved F or W. The D gene is left open where the match is weak. A clone size is listed for some rows: how often the clone was seen (once, few, many), or a class if it is expanded.

V gene: TRBV23-1
D gene: TRBD2
J gene: TRBJ2-1
clone size: -
CDR3 protein: CASSPWRTRGDYNEQFF
CDR3 DNA: TGCGCCAGCAGCCCCTGGAGGACTAGGGGTGATTACAATGAGCAGTTCTTC

V gene: TRBV5-1
D gene: TRBD2
J gene: TRBJ2-3
clone size: -
CDR3 protein: CASSWGTRSTDTQYF
CDR3 DNA: TGCGCCAGCAGCTGGGGGACTAGAAGCACAGATACGCAGTATTTT

V gene: TRBV12-5
D gene: -
J gene: TRBJ2-3
clone size: once
CDR3 protein: CASGLGLASSDTQYF
CDR3 DNA: TGTGCTAGTGGTTTGGGGCTAGCCAGCTCAGATACGCAGTATTTT

V gene: TRBV29-1
D gene: TRBD1
J gene: TRBJ2-1
clone size: -
CDR3 protein: CSGQGTYNEQFF
CDR3 DNA: TGCAGCGGACAGGGAACCTACAATGAGCAGTTCTTC

V gene: TRBV19
D gene: TRBD1
J gene: TRBJ2-7
clone size: few
CDR3 protein: CASRPRDREGLYF
CDR3 DNA: TGTGCCAGTAGGCCCCGGGACAGAGAGGGGTTGTACTTC

V gene: TRBV10-3
D gene: TRBD1
J gene: TRBJ2-2
clone size: few
CDR3 protein: CAIRRQGPNTGELFF
CDR3 DNA: TGTGCCATCAGGCGACAGGGGCCTAACACCGGGGAGCTGTTTTTT

V gene: TRBV19
D gene: TRBD1
J gene: TRBJ1-5
clone size: -
CDR3 protein: CASSRDRVINQPQHF
CDR3 DNA: TGTGCCAGTAGTAGGGACAGGGTTATCAATCAGCCCCAGCATTTT

V gene: TRBV2
D gene: -
J gene: TRBJ2-1
clone size: once
CDR3 protein: CASSGQNEQFF
CDR3 DNA: TGTGCCAGCAGCGGACAGAATGAGCAGTTCTTC

V gene: TRBV25-1
D gene: -
J gene: TRBJ2-7
clone size: few
CDR3 protein: CASSDGGFLEQYF
CDR3 DNA: TGTGCCAGCAGTGATGGGGGCTTCCTCGAGCAGTACTTC

V gene: TRBV19
D gene: TRBD1
J gene: TRBJ1-6
clone size: -
CDR3 protein: CASSIARDRRASPLHF
CDR3 DNA: TGTGCCAGTAGTATTGCCCGGGACAGGAGAGCTTCACCCCTCCACTTT

V gene: TRBV11-3
D gene: -
J gene: TRBJ1-1
clone size: -
CDR3 protein: CASSFETGGEAFF
CDR3 DNA: TGTGCCAGCTCATTTGAGACAGGAGGCGAAGCTTTCTTT

V gene: TRBV5-4
D gene: -
J gene: TRBJ1-2
clone size: -
CDR3 protein: CASTTLPRYGYTF
CDR3 DNA: TGTGCCAGCACCACCTTGCCACGGTATGGCTACACCTTC

V gene: TRBV9
D gene: -
J gene: TRBJ1-2
clone size: -
CDR3 protein: CASSETGLSGYTF
CDR3 DNA: TGTGCCAGCAGCGAGACAGGTTTGAGTGGCTACACCTTC

V gene: TRBV27
D gene: TRBD2
J gene: TRBJ2-3
clone size: -
CDR3 protein: CASKGLAGVLNTDTQYF
CDR3 DNA: TGTGCCAGCAAGGGACTAGCGGGAGTTCTGAACACAGATACGCAGTATTTT

V gene: TRBV6-5
D gene: -
J gene: TRBJ1-5
clone size: -
CDR3 protein: CASRWQADQPQHF
CDR3 DNA: TGTGCCAGCAGGTGGCAGGCCGATCAGCCCCAGCATTTT

V gene: TRBV10-3
D gene: -
J gene: TRBJ2-3
clone size: -
CDR3 protein: CAILASSDTQYF
CDR3 DNA: TGTGCCATCCTGGCTAGTTCCGATACGCAGTATTTT

V gene: TRBV6-6
D gene: -
J gene: TRBJ2-3
clone size: -
CDR3 protein: CASSYGAEPSTDTQYF
CDR3 DNA: TGTGCCAGCAGTTATGGGGCAGAACCTAGCACAGATACGCAGTATTTT

V gene: TRBV4-1
D gene: -
J gene: TRBJ2-2
clone size: -
CDR3 protein: CASSQGQVTGELFF
CDR3 DNA: TGCGCCAGCAGCCAAGGACAGGTCACCGGGGAGCTGTTTTTT

V gene: TRBV5-1
D gene: TRBD1
J gene: TRBJ1-5
clone size: -
CDR3 protein: CASSLAGGTQPQHF
CDR3 DNA: TGCGCCAGCAGCTTAGCAGGGGGGACTCAGCCCCAGCATTTT

V gene: TRBV5-4
D gene: TRBD2
J gene: TRBJ2-3
clone size: -
CDR3 protein: CASSLAELAGATQYF
CDR3 DNA: TGTGCCAGCAGCTTGGCCGAACTAGCGGGGGCAACGCAGTATTTT

V gene: TRBV7-2
D gene: TRBD1
J gene: TRBJ1-2
clone size: -
CDR3 protein: CASSKQGADYGYTF
CDR3 DNA: TGTGCCAGCAGCAAACAGGGGGCCGACTATGGCTACACCTTC

V gene: TRBV2
D gene: -
J gene: TRBJ1-5
clone size: -
CDR3 protein: CASSSASGNQPQHF
CDR3 DNA: TGTGCCAGCAGTAGTGCGAGCGGCAATCAGCCCCAGCATTTT

V gene: TRBV5-1
D gene: TRBD2
J gene: TRBJ2-1
clone size: few
CDR3 protein: CASSYSGSSYNEQFF
CDR3 DNA: TGCGCCAGCAGCTATAGCGGGAGCTCCTACAATGAGCAGTTCTTC

V gene: TRBV11-2
D gene: TRBD2
J gene: TRBJ2-5
clone size: -
CDR3 protein: CASSLPGGLGTQYF
CDR3 DNA: TGTGCCAGCAGCTTACCGGGGGGGCTAGGGACCCAGTACTTC

V gene: TRBV11-3
D gene: -
J gene: TRBJ2-1
clone size: few
CDR3 protein: CASSSVGGQAGEQFF
CDR3 DNA: TGTGCCAGCAGCTCCGTGGGCGGGCAGGCGGGTGAGCAGTTCTTC

V gene: TRBV3-1/TRBV3-2
D gene: TRBD1
J gene: TRBJ1-1
clone size: -
CDR3 protein: CASSRGQAGAFF
CDR3 DNA: TGTGCCAGCAGCCGAGGACAGGCGGGAGCTTTCTTT

V gene: TRBV7-9
D gene: TRBD2
J gene: TRBJ2-5
clone size: -
CDR3 protein: CASSSTTSGQETQYF
CDR3 DNA: TGTGCCAGCAGCTCGACGACTAGCGGCCAAGAGACCCAGTACTTC

V gene: TRBV5-1
D gene: -
J gene: TRBJ2-3
clone size: -
CDR3 protein: CASSLSDFLTDTQYF
CDR3 DNA: TGCGCCAGCAGCTTGAGCGACTTCCTCACAGATACGCAGTATTTT

V gene: TRBV6-4
D gene: -
J gene: TRBJ2-2
clone size: few
CDR3 protein: CASSEDWATGELFF
CDR3 DNA: TGTGCCAGCAGTGAGGACTGGGCTACCGGGGAGCTGTTTTTT

V gene: TRBV28
D gene: -
J gene: TRBJ1-1
clone size: once
CDR3 protein: CASSLYGRMNTEAFF
CDR3 DNA: TGTGCCAGCAGTTTATACGGCAGGATGAACACTGAAGCTTTCTTT

V gene: TRBV7-6
D gene: -
J gene: TRBJ2-7
clone size: few
CDR3 protein: CASSQLGISYEQYF
CDR3 DNA: TGTGCCAGCAGCCAACTCGGGATCTCCTACGAGCAGTACTTC

V gene: TRBV3-1/TRBV3-2
D gene: TRBD2
J gene: TRBJ2-5
clone size: -
CDR3 protein: CASSQNSGVSYQETQYF
CDR3 DNA: TGTGCCAGCAGCCAAAATAGCGGGGTCTCGTACCAAGAGACCCAGTACTTC

V gene: TRBV28
D gene: TRBD2
J gene: TRBJ2-1
clone size: -
CDR3 protein: CASTLAGPYNEQFF
CDR3 DNA: TGTGCCAGCACACTAGCGGGACCCTACAATGAGCAGTTCTTC

V gene: TRBV29-1
D gene: -
J gene: TRBJ2-1
clone size: -
CDR3 protein: CSVRSRDEQFF
CDR3 DNA: TGCAGCGTTCGCTCGAGGGATGAGCAGTTCTTC

V gene: TRBV7-8
D gene: TRBD2
J gene: TRBJ2-7
clone size: -
CDR3 protein: CASSLVGSSGAYEQYF
CDR3 DNA: TGTGCCAGCAGCTTAGTCGGGTCTAGCGGGGCCTACGAGCAGTACTTC

V gene: TRBV19
D gene: -
J gene: TRBJ1-1
clone size: -
CDR3 protein: CASKMGGGRGRTEAFF
CDR3 DNA: TGTGCCAGTAAGATGGGCGGGGGACGAGGCCGTACTGAAGCTTTCTTT

V gene: TRBV30
D gene: TRBD1
J gene: TRBJ2-7
clone size: -
CDR3 protein: CAWRTTGTGYEQYF
CDR3 DNA: TGTGCCTGGAGAACTACCGGGACAGGATACGAGCAGTACTTC

V gene: TRBV19
D gene: TRBD1
J gene: TRBJ2-1
clone size: -
CDR3 protein: CASSIEGGRQGPYNEQFF
CDR3 DNA: TGTGCCAGTAGTATAGAGGGGGGACGACAGGGGCCCTACAATGAGCAGTTCTTC

V gene: TRBV2
D gene: TRBD1
J gene: TRBJ2-1
clone size: -
CDR3 protein: CASSADRGRWDEQFF
CDR3 DNA: TGTGCCAGCAGTGCTGACAGGGGGCGATGGGATGAGCAGTTCTTC

V gene: TRBV7-2
D gene: TRBD2
J gene: TRBJ2-3
clone size: -
CDR3 protein: CASSLSGGLGSDTQYF
CDR3 DNA: TGTGCCAGCAGCTTATCGGGGGGGCTGGGCTCAGATACGCAGTATTTT

V gene: TRBV18
D gene: -
J gene: TRBJ2-7
clone size: -
CDR3 protein: CASSPSGGPGVEQYF
CDR3 DNA: TGTGCCAGCTCACCATCCGGGGGGCCTGGGGTCGAGCAGTACTTC

V gene: TRBV6-4
D gene: -
J gene: TRBJ1-6
clone size: once
CDR3 protein: CASTPEGGDSPLHF
CDR3 DNA: TGTGCCAGCACCCCGGAAGGGGGGGACTCACCCCTCCACTTT

V gene: TRBV21-1
D gene: -
J gene: TRBJ1-2
clone size: -
CDR3 protein: CASSTNRGPITNYGYTF
CDR3 DNA: TGTGCCAGCAGCACCAACAGGGGACCTATAACTAACTATGGCTACACCTTC

V gene: TRBV9
D gene: TRBD2
J gene: TRBJ2-1
clone size: -
CDR3 protein: CASSVGGTSSNEQFF
CDR3 DNA: TGTGCCAGCAGCGTAGGAGGGACTAGCAGCAATGAGCAGTTCTTC

V gene: TRBV27
D gene: -
J gene: TRBJ1-5
clone size: -
CDR3 protein: CASSLVSGFSNQPQHF
CDR3 DNA: TGTGCCAGCAGTTTAGTGTCAGGGTTTAGCAATCAGCCCCAGCATTTT

V gene: TRBV21-1
D gene: -
J gene: TRBJ2-7
clone size: -
CDR3 protein: CASSTHTGTRKLSDYEQYF
CDR3 DNA: TGTGCCAGCAGCACCCACACCGGGACTAGAAAATTATCCGATTACGAGCAGTACTTC

V gene: TRBV3-1/TRBV3-2
D gene: TRBD1
J gene: TRBJ2-5
clone size: -
CDR3 protein: CASSERTGGALREVFVGQETQYF
CDR3 DNA: TGTGCCAGCAGCGAACGGACAGGGGGCGCACTTAGGGAGGTCTTCGTCGGTCAAGAGACCCAGTACTTC

V gene: TRBV6-5
D gene: TRBD1
J gene: TRBJ2-5
clone size: -
CDR3 protein: CASSYLRTGGGETQYF
CDR3 DNA: TGTGCCAGCAGTTACCTAAGGACAGGGGGCGGAGAGACCCAGTACTTC

V gene: TRBV19
D gene: -
J gene: TRBJ1-1
clone size: -
CDR3 protein: CASSIGTYYRDTEAFF
CDR3 DNA: TGTGCCAGTAGTATAGGGACATATTATAGGGACACTGAAGCTTTCTTT

V gene: TRBV4-3
D gene: -
J gene: TRBJ2-2
clone size: -
CDR3 protein: CASSQDFVGGPDTGELFF
CDR3 DNA: TGCGCCAGCAGCCAAGACTTTGTGGGGGGGCCGGACACCGGGGAGCTGTTTTTT

V gene: TRBV5-4
D gene: TRBD2
J gene: TRBJ2-5
clone size: -
CDR3 protein: CASSYGLAGGRGTQYF
CDR3 DNA: TGTGCCAGCAGCTACGGACTAGCGGGGGGAAGAGGGACCCAGTACTTC

V gene: TRBV25-1
D gene: TRBD1
J gene: TRBJ2-7
clone size: -
CDR3 protein: CASRDSGQAYEQYF
CDR3 DNA: TGTGCCAGCAGGGACTCGGGACAGGCCTACGAGCAGTACTTC

V gene: TRBV2
D gene: TRBD2
J gene: TRBJ2-3
clone size: -
CDR3 protein: CASRGSGGSTDTQYF
CDR3 DNA: TGTGCCAGCAGGGGTAGCGGGGGAAGCACAGATACGCAGTATTTT

V gene: TRBV28
D gene: TRBD1
J gene: TRBJ1-2
clone size: -
CDR3 protein: CASSPLGTGGYGYTF
CDR3 DNA: TGTGCCAGCAGCCCACTGGGGACAGGGGGCTATGGCTACACCTTC

V gene: TRBV11-2
D gene: -
J gene: TRBJ2-1
clone size: -
CDR3 protein: CASGSGLANNEQFF
CDR3 DNA: TGTGCCAGCGGCTCAGGGCTAGCGAACAATGAGCAGTTCTTC

V gene: TRBV4-1
D gene: TRBD2
J gene: TRBJ2-5
clone size: once
CDR3 protein: CASSQEGLAQETQYF
CDR3 DNA: TGCGCCAGCAGCCAAGAGGGACTAGCACAAGAGACCCAGTACTTC

V gene: TRBV6-5
D gene: TRBD1
J gene: TRBJ2-5
clone size: -
CDR3 protein: CASNAMTGTGETQYF
CDR3 DNA: TGTGCCAGCAATGCAATGACCGGGACAGGGGAGACCCAGTACTTC

V gene: TRBV6-1
D gene: -
J gene: TRBJ1-3
clone size: -
CDR3 protein: CASSDDSSGNTIYF
CDR3 DNA: TGTGCCAGCAGTGATGACAGCTCTGGAAACACCATATATTTT

V gene: TRBV2
D gene: -
J gene: TRBJ2-7
clone size: -
CDR3 protein: CASSQSQGPHYEQYF
CDR3 DNA: TGTGCCAGCAGCCAAAGTCAGGGGCCCCACTACGAGCAGTACTTC

V gene: TRBV11-2
D gene: -
J gene: TRBJ1-5
clone size: -
CDR3 protein: CASSSSQGNSNQPQHF
CDR3 DNA: TGTGCCAGCAGCTCTTCACAGGGTAATAGCAATCAGCCCCAGCATTTT